The present T cell receptor (beta chain) was sequenced within a study of identical twins. A universal primer site arose from template switching, and cDNA bore unique molecular identifiers. TCRdb re-called the 5' RACE reads with MiXCR, one entry per CDR3 protein. The sample consists of a few hundred thousand distinct CDR3 sequences, around 8.8% of them appearing once. This clonotype was seen many times. Its antigen is undetermined. Study outcomes and limitations: Fewer insertions were carried by abundant cord blood beta clonotypes, but none was seen in memory repertoires. Models underestimated how often monozygotic twins shared out-of-frame TCR alpha. Within twin pairs, the out-of-frame alpha sequences they shared showed excess low generation probability.

The trim removed 6 bases at V and 7 bases at J, leaving 4 bases unmatched. This CDR3 spans 12 amino acids. CDR1 is SGHDN and CDR2 is FVKESK in the germline V gene. These data also featured in a second study, about yellow fever vaccine responses in identical twins.

The sample taken for sequencing was memory (CD45RO+) T cells sorted from blood. The source is a woman aged 18-29 years in good health. The chain uses TRBV14 and TRBJ2-3; 7 nucleotides agree with TRBD2. CDR3 sequence: CASSPSGYTQYF. The CDR3 nucleotides read TGTGCCAGCAGTCCTAGCGGCTATACGCAGTATTTT.